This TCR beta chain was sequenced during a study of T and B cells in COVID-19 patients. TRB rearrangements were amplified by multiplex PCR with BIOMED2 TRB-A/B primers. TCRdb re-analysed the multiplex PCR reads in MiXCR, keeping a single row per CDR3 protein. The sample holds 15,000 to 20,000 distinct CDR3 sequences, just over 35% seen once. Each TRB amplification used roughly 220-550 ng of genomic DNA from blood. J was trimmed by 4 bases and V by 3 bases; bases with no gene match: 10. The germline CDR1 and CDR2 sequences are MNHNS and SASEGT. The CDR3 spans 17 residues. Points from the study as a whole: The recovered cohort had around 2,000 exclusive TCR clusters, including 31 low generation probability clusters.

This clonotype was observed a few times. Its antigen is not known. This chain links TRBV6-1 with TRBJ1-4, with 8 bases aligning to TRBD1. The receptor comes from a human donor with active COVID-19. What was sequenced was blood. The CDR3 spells CASSDFLGGQVNEKLFF. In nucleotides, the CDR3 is TGTGCCAGCAGTGATTTCTTAGGGGGACAGGTTAATGAAAAACTGTTTTTT.